The next 7 T cell receptor beta chains were all read from a single sample in a study of OX40 agonist ivuxolimab in advanced cancers. Clones were sequenced by immunoSEQ multiplex PCR, and TCRdb holds only the in-frame ones, with some missing. The data hold about 68,000 clones, with roughly 82% observed a single time. Specimen: CD4+ or CD8+ T cells sorted from blood, collected in a trial of the OX40 agonist ivuxolimab. The receptors were gathered from an adult with an advanced solid tumor such as melanoma, head and neck, liver or kidney cancer.

The J gene is TRBJ1-2, the V gene TRBV4-2; D remains unclear. The CDR3 totals 14 residues. Trimming stripped 7 bases from V and 0 bases from J, with 12 bases between. The germline V gene has CDR1 LGHNA and CDR2 YNFKEQ. The CDR3 loop reads CASTPRLANYGYTF. The CDR3 DNA reads TGTGCCAGCACTCCGAGGTTAGCTAACTATGGCTACACCTTC.

The chain uses TRBV28 and TRBJ2-2; D perhaps matches TRBD2 (6 bases). CDR3 length: 15 residues. With 7 bases removed from V and 3 bases from J, the gap between germline ends came to 15 bases. Germline V gives CDR1 MDHEN, CDR2 SYDVKM. The CDR3 nucleotides read TGTGCCAGCAACCCCGGAGGGGCGTACACCGGGGAGCTGTTTTTT. Encoded protein: CASNPGGAYTGELFF.

V and J are TRBV6-1 and TRBJ2-7; perhaps TRBD2 as D (6 bases). V lost 3 bases to trimming and J lost 1 base, with 13 bases between them. From germline, CDR1 is MNHNS and CDR2 SASEGT. This CDR3 spans 15 amino acids. CDR3 residues: CASSDRSGGSYEQYF. In DNA form, the CDR3 reads TGTGCCAGCAGTGATAGGTCAGGAGGGTCCTACGAGCAGTACTTC.

The gene calls are TRBV18 and TRBJ2-3, with D perhaps matching TRBD2 (5 bases). The CDR3 runs to 14 residues. Deletions cut 2 bases from V and 3 bases from J, with 9 bases between. Per the germline V gene, CDR1 is KGHSH and CDR2 is LQKENI. The CDR3 loop reads CASSPYEGTDTQYF. In DNA, the CDR3 is TGTGCCAGCTCACCATACGAGGGAACAGATACGCAGTATTTT.

The V call is TRBV6-1, the J call TRBJ2-1; D might be TRBD2 (6 bases). Germline V CDR1 and CDR2: MNHNS, SASEGT. This CDR3 has 14 residues. The V and J ends lost 10 bases and 5 bases respectively, with 18 bases between them. Written as DNA, the CDR3 is TGTGCCACGGTAGCGCGGGGCCTAGACAATGAGCAGTTCTTC. Translating it yields CATVARGLDNEQFF.

This chain joins TRBV7-9 and TRBJ2-5; 8 bases map to TRBD1. From germline, CDR1 is SEHNR and CDR2 FQNEAQ (reference sequence). V shed 8 bases and J 10 bases; nucleotides not matched to a gene: 12. The CDR3 has 13 amino acids. This CDR3 reads CASQRATGEDQYF. The CDR3 coding sequence is TGTGCCAGCCAAAGGGCGACAGGGGAGGACCAGTACTTC.

The chain joins TRBV6-5 to TRBJ2-3; TRBD1 aligns across 9 bases. This CDR3 contains 11 residues. The trim removed 5 bases at V and 14 bases at J, leaving 5 bases unmatched. Germline CDR1 is MNHEY and CDR2 is SVGAGI. This chain's CDR3 is CASSTGTGLYF. CDR3 nucleotides: TGTGCCAGCAGTACCGGGACAGGGTTGTATTTT.